This T cell receptor (beta chain) was identified in a study of type 1 regulatory T cells. Turning to the study itself: T-allo10 is a Tr1-enriched, alloantigen-specific CD4 T cell product made in vitro.

Of note for this clonotype: Its specificity is unknown.

With 4 bases removed from V and 4 bases from J, the gap between germline ends came to 12 bases. The CDR3 consists of 13 residues. Germline values: CDR1 DFQATT, CDR2 SNEGSKA (reference sequence). General study points: Type 1 regulatory T cells had a more restricted TCR repertoire than non-type 1 regulatory T cells.

MiXCR, run by TCRdb on the reads, gives a single entry per CDR3 protein. Of several thousand distinct CDR3 sequences listed, 30% to 40% were seen once; the top ten hold roughly 23%. The source of this sequence is a human donor in good health. The V and J genes are TRBV20-1 and TRBJ2-3; no clear D gene. Material for sequencing was cultured type 1 regulatory T (Tr1) cells, either the whole culture or a sorted fraction (not recorded which). The CDR3 loop is CSAIIARADTQYF. The DNA for the CDR3 is TGCAGTGCTATAATAGCCCGGGCAGATACGCAGTATTTT.